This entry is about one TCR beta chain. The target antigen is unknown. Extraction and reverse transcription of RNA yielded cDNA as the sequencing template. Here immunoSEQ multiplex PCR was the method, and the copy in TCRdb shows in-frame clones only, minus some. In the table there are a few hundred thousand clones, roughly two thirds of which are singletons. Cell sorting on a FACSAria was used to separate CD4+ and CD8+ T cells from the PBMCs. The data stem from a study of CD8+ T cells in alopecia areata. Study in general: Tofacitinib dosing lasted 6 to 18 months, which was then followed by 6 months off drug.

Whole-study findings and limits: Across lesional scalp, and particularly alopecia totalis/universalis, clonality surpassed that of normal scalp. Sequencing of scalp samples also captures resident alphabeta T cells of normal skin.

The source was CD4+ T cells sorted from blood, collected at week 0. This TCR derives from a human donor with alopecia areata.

The CDR3 is CALSGQTYEQYF. In nucleotides, the CDR3 is TGTGCCTTGTCGGGACAGACCTACGAGCAGTACTTC. The chain couples TRBV30 to TRBJ2-7; TRBD1 agrees at 7 bases. The V and J ends lost 7 bases and 2 bases, in that order; junction bases with no gene match: 5. The CDR3 is made up of 12 amino acids. Germline CDR1 and CDR2: GTSNPN and SVGIG (reference sequence).